This T cell receptor beta chain emerged from a study of blood T cell repertoires in COVID-19. The sample holds one count of this clone. The table came from immunoSEQ multiplex PCR; TCRdb's copy has only in-frame clones and leaves some out. This sample carries about 190,000 clones, about 81% of them seen once, and the ten largest clones take roughly 3%. The CDR3 is 14 amino acids. Trimming removed 0 bases from V and 8 bases from J, with 12 bases in between. Per germline, CDR1 SGHTS and CDR2 YDEGEE. The genes are TRBV5-8 and TRBJ2-1; D remains ambiguous. The sequenced sample consisted of PBMCs or T cells enriched from blood (not recorded which). The receptor comes from a woman aged 30 to 39 who had recovered from COVID-19. CDR3 region: CASSLGTSLDEQFF. In DNA form, the CDR3 reads TGTGCCAGCAGCTTGGGTACTTCCCTGGATGAGCAGTTCTTC.